A single sample is the source of the 20 T cell receptor beta chains below, sequenced in a study of Graves' ophthalmopathy and Graves' hyperthyroidism. RNA transcripts served as template for amplifying TCR beta CDR3 sequences. An initial RT-PCR round employing HTBI primers preceded a second-round multiplex PCR. TCRdb re-analysed the multiplex PCR reads in MiXCR, keeping a single row per CDR3 protein. Of about 640,000 distinct CDR3 sequences listed, over 40% are singletons. The material sequenced was peripheral blood. The receptor source for this set is an adult man with Graves' ophthalmopathy.

In this sample, this clonotype turned up a few times. One end of the junction is discordant with germline, which a read error may explain. V and J are TRBV10-3 and TRBJ1-4; 10 nucleotides agree with TRBD1. The CDR3 is 16 amino acids. Germline CDR1 and CDR2: ENHRY and SYGVKD. The CDR3 nucleotides are TGTGCCAGCAGTTACTCTCCGGGACAGGGGACTGAAAAACTGTTTTTT. Protein product: CASSYSPGQGTEKLFF.

The chain is built from TRBV29-1 and TRBJ2-3; TRBD2 aligns across 11 bases. Germline values: CDR1 SQVTM, CDR2 ANQGSEA. This CDR3 spans 14 amino acids. The V gene end was trimmed by 4 bases and the J gene end by 2 bases; junction bases not matched to a gene: 2. The CDR3 sequence: CSVATSGNTDTQYF. DNA for the CDR3: TGCAGCGTTGCGACTAGCGGGAACACAGATACGCAGTATTTT.

The chain combines TRBV11-2 with TRBJ1-1, with a tentative D call TRBD1 (5 bases). Trimming removed 5 bases from V and 3 bases from J, with 19 bases in between. This CDR3 has 16 residues. Germline V CDR1 and CDR2: SGHAT, FQNNGV. CDR3 nucleotides: TGTGCCAGCAGCCCTTTCCTCAGGGAAGGTCACACTGAAGCTTTCTTT. Translating it yields CASSPFLREGHTEAFF. Based on the CDR3 plus reference TRBV11-2 and TRBJ1-1, the full variable domain is EAGVAQSPRYKIIEKRQSVAFWCNPISGHATLYWYQQILGQGPKLLIQFQNNGVVDDSQLPKDRFSAERLKGVDSTLKIQPAKLEDSAVYLCASSPFLREGHTEAFFGQGTRLTVV.

The chain recombines TRBV7-2 with TRBJ2-7, with D tentatively TRBD1 or TRBD2 (6 bases each). The CDR3 has 15 residues. From germline, CDR1 is SGHTA and CDR2 FQGNSA. Trimming removed 2 bases from V and 2 bases from J, with 13 bases in between. The CDR3 DNA sequence: TGTGCCAGCAGCTTAACCCGGGGGCAGGCCTACGAGCAGTACTTC. This translates into CASSLTRGQAYEQYF.

The CDR3 region has the DNA TGTGCCATCAGTCGACTAGCGGGGAGTTCCAGCGAGCAGTACTTC. It yields the protein CAISRLAGSSSEQYF. The rearrangement uses TRBV10-3 and TRBJ2-7; 11 positions agree with TRBD2. Germline values: CDR1 ENHRY, CDR2 SYGVKD. Germline trimming cut 5 bases from V and 6 bases from J; bases unmatched to any gene: 9. The CDR3 is 15 amino acids.

CDR3 nucleotide sequence: TGTGCCAGCAGCTTTGGACAGGGGATTAACGTCCTGACTTTC. Encoded protein: CASSFGQGINVLTF. V and J are TRBV7-9 and TRBJ2-6; 9 bases are shared with TRBD1. Germline V gene lookup returns CDR1 SEHNR and CDR2 FQNEAQ (reference sequence). J gave up 10 bases and V 3 bases, and 4 bases lay outside the gene matches. The CDR3 consists of 14 residues.

The chain links TRBV9 to TRBJ2-3; D is unresolved. The CDR3 covers 17 residues. The germline V gene encodes CDR1 SGDLS and CDR2 YYNGEE. Trimming pared 0 bases from V and 1 base from J, leaving 15 bases between. The CDR3 bases are TGTGCCAGCAGCGTAGATGTGTCCTTTGGAGGCACAGATACGCAGTATTTT. Its protein is CASSVDVSFGGTDTQYF.

In its sample, this clonotype was seen a few times. V usage is TRBV2 and J usage is TRBJ2-7; 13 bases align to TRBD2. CDR1 and CDR2 (germline): SNHLY, FYNNEI. The CDR3 contains 16 residues. The V segment lost 10 bases and the J segment 6 bases; nucleotides outside the gene matches: 15. The CDR3 is CAITSGRAVGFGEQYF. The CDR3, as DNA: TGTGCCATAACTAGCGGGAGGGCCGTGGGTTTTGGCGAGCAGTACTTC.

This clonotype was seen at least ten times. The chain is built from TRBV19 and TRBJ1-5; weak D call: TRBD1 (5 bases). Between the trimmed V and J ends, which lost 5 bases and 6 bases, there was a span of 17 bases. In germline, CDR1 is LNHDA, CDR2 SQIVND (reference sequence). This CDR3 is 15 amino acids long. CDR3: CASSWATDGGQPQHF. Here the CDR3 DNA reads TGTGCCAGTAGTTGGGCGACGGACGGGGGTCAGCCCCAGCATTTT.

The V and J genes are TRBV11-2 and TRBJ1-2, with 10 bases matching TRBD1. CDR3 length: 15 amino acids. CDR1 is SGHAT, CDR2 FQNNGV, per germline. With 1 base clipped from V and 6 bases from J, the junction kept 5 bases outside the gene matches. DNA for the CDR3: TGTGCCAGCAGCTTAGTTTTGGGGACAGGGGATGGCTACACCTTC. Translation: CASSLVLGTGDGYTF.

This clonotype was counted ten times or more. The CDR3 loop reads CASSLIGGPNEKLFF. As DNA, the CDR3 is TGTGCCAGCAGCTTAATCGGGGGACCGAATGAAAAACTGTTTTTT. The V gene is TRBV7-2, the J gene TRBJ1-4; possible D gene TRBD1, 5 bases. Looked up from germline, CDR1 is SGHTA and CDR2 is FQGNSA. The CDR3 loop spans 15 amino acids. V lost 2 bases and J 5 bases, leaving 12 bases between the germline ends.

The table lists this clonotype with a few counts. The chain links TRBV19 to TRBJ2-1; 8 nucleotides line up with TRBD2. J gave up 5 bases and V 5 bases, and 8 bases lay outside the gene matches. This CDR3 spans 15 amino acids. CDR1 LNHDA and CDR2 SQIVND come from the germline V gene (reference sequence). For the CDR3, the DNA is TGTGCCAGTAGTGGTACGGGAGGGCCCAACAATGAGCAGTTCTTC. Translating it yields CASSGTGGPNNEQFF.

This clonotype appeared many times. The genes are TRBV9 and TRBJ1-4; no clear D gene. V lost 4 bases and J lost 4, with 20 bases in between. The CDR3 length is 17 residues. Germline loops: CDR1 SGDLS, CDR2 YYNGEE. For the CDR3, the DNA is TGTGCCAGCAGCCCTTACAGTCAACCCCGCTATAATGAAAAACTGTTTTTT. Protein: CASSPYSQPRYNEKLFF.

As to this clonotype: A much larger clonotype is one base distant, so this may be a read error. The CDR3, as DNA: TGCGCCAGCAGCTTGGTGGGAGATGACTACACCTTC. It translates to CASSLVGDDYTF. The V call is TRBV5-1, the J call TRBJ1-2; D unresolved. The V gene lost 0 bases and the J gene lost 10 bases, with 10 bases spanning the gap. CDR3 length: 12 amino acids. Germline assignment: CDR1 SGHRS and CDR2 YFSETQ.

J is TRBJ1-5 and V is TRBV11-1, with D uncertain. The CDR3 runs to 14 residues. Trimming removed 0 bases at V and 7 bases at J, with 10 bases between. CDR1 is SGHAT, CDR2 FQDESV, per germline (reference sequence). The CDR3 loop is CASSLASGSQPQHF. CDR3 in DNA: TGTGCCAGCAGCTTAGCGTCAGGATCCCAGCCCCAGCATTTT.

J is TRBJ1-5 and V is TRBV15; a possible D gene is TRBD1 (6 bases). The CDR3 has 18 amino acids. With 3 bases removed from V and 1 base from J, the gap between germline ends came to 19 bases. Germline-derived CDR1 and CDR2 are LNHNV and YYDKDF (reference sequence). CDR3 coding DNA: TGTGCCACCAGCAGCCCAAAGCCACAGGGCCTAAGCAATCAGCCCCAGCATTTT. It encodes CATSSPKPQGLSNQPQHF.

The rearrangement joins TRBV25-1 to TRBJ1-2; 8 nucleotides align to TRBD1. Germline V CDR1 and CDR2: MGHDK, SYGVNS. V lost 8 bases and J lost 0; bases outside the gene matches: 2. The CDR3 is 13 amino acids. The CDR3 region has the DNA TGTGCCAGCCCGACAGGGGCTAACTATGGCTACACCTTC. Its translation: CASPTGANYGYTF.

As regards this clonotype: The germline gene is not matched at one end of the junction; a read error may be the cause. This CDR3 reads CASSWTGATEAF. The DNA of the CDR3 is TGTGCCAGCAGCTGGACAGGGGCCACTGAAGCTTTC. V gene TRBV12-3 or TRBV12-4 combines with J gene TRBJ2-6; TRBD1 matches 9 bases. This CDR3 is 12 amino acids long.

This clonotype came up many times. This chain uses TRBV9 with TRBJ2-5; maybe TRBD2 (5 bases). From germline, CDR1 is SGDLS and CDR2 YYNGEE. The V gene lost 0 bases and the J gene lost 3 bases, with 6 bases spanning the gap. The CDR3 length is 13 residues. In DNA form, the CDR3 reads TGTGCCAGCAGCGTAGGGGGAGAAGAGACCCAGTACTTC. This sequence encodes CASSVGGEETQYF.

The sample holds many counts of this clonotype. This chain uses TRBV5-4 with TRBJ2-7, with D possibly being TRBD2 (6 bases). Looked up from germline, CDR1 is SGHNT and CDR2 is YYREEE (reference sequence). This CDR3 contains 13 residues. With 1 base removed from V and 3 bases from J, the gap between germline ends came to 8 bases. CDR3 coding DNA: TGTGCCAGCAGCTTGTACGGGAGCTACGAGCAGTACTTC. It codes for CASSLYGSYEQYF.